Reported below is one T cell receptor (beta chain). Its antigen remains unknown. The CDR3 extends over 18 amino acids. Germline CDR1 is SGHRS and CDR2 is YFSETQ. Losses at the gene ends were 4 bases for V and 6 bases for J; bases not matched to a gene: 16. This entry is derived from a study of cytomegalovirus exposure and HLA in healthy donors. General observations from the study: According to an earlier analysis, most TCR beta V segments yielded productive rearrangements about 90% or about 30% of the time. Rarity marked most TCR sequences, yet some public TCRs occurred in many donors. Later analysis showed most CMV-associated TCR beta chains appearing HLA-restricted.

The PCR had 60 Vbeta and 13 Jbeta primers. Only in-frame clones appear in the TCRdb table, and some are missing; sequencing was by immunoSEQ multiplex PCR. The sample includes about 130,000 clones, around two thirds of them seen just once. The receptor comes from a young man in good health and CMV-seropositive. The chain links TRBV5-1 to TRBJ2-2, with 9 nucleotides matching TRBD1. The sequencing sample was made of PBMCs. This CDR3 is CASSPVAHRGRWSGELFF. CDR3 in DNA: TGCGCCAGCAGCCCCGTTGCTCACAGGGGGCGATGGTCCGGGGAGCTGTTTTTT. Together with reference TRBV5-1 and TRBJ2-2, the CDR3 gives the full variable domain: KAGVTQTPRYLIKTRGQQVTLSCSPISGHRSVSWYQQTPGQGLQFLFEYFSETQRNKGNFPGRFSGRQFSNSRSEMNVSTLELGDSALYLCASSPVAHRGRWSGELFFGEGSRLTVL.